These T cell receptor beta chains were read from a single sample in a study of beta chain features in type 1 diabetes. Some clones are missing from TCRdb's copy, which holds only in-frame ones; the method was immunoSEQ multiplex PCR. Among about 350,000 clones listed, roughly a fifth were seen once. Sequenced material: naive CD4+ T cells from blood. All receptors come from a woman in her late teens or twenties in good health. CDR3s include the opening cysteine and the closing phenylalanine or tryptophan. D genes are given only for firm matches. Expanded clones get a size class; other rows say once, few or many, or leave the size out.

CDR3 protein	CDR3 DNA	V gene	J gene	D gene	clone size
CASSRQGRRTEAFF	TGTGCCAGCAGCAGACAGGGACGCCGTACTGAAGCTTTCTTT	TRBV7-2	TRBJ1-1	TRBD1	few
CASSLDVAAGVSDTQYF	TGTGCCAGCAGCTTGGACGTGGCAGCGGGGGTTTCCGATACGCAGTATTTT	TRBV5-4	TRBJ2-3	TRBD2	few
CASSLDRGHEKLFF	TGTGCCAGCAGCTTGGACAGGGGTCATGAAAAACTGTTTTTT	TRBV7-2	TRBJ1-4	TRBD1	.
CASSLGGGPYNEQFF	TGTGCCAGCAGCTTAGGCGGGGGTCCCTACAATGAGCAGTTCTTC	TRBV7-2	TRBJ2-1	TRBD2	few
CASSLEGGAGEKLFF	TGTGCCAGCAGCTTAGAAGGCGGGGCCGGTGAAAAACTGTTTTTT	TRBV7-6	TRBJ1-4	.	.
CSGLAGANYNEQFF	TGCAGCGGACTAGCGGGAGCCAATTACAATGAGCAGTTCTTC	TRBV29-1	TRBJ2-1	TRBD2	few
CASSLRTGTDNEQFF	TGTGCCAGCAGCTTAAGGACAGGGACGGACAATGAGCAGTTCTTC	TRBV7-3	TRBJ2-1	TRBD1	few
CASATGDYNEQFF	TGTGCCAGCGCGACAGGTGATTACAATGAGCAGTTCTTC	TRBV5-6	TRBJ2-1	.	few
CASSSYTEAFF	TGTGCCAGCAGCTCTTACACTGAAGCTTTCTTT	TRBV7-2	TRBJ1-1	.	.
CAWSVNMNTEAFF	TGTGCCTGGAGTGTAAACATGAACACTGAAGCTTTCTTT	TRBV30	TRBJ1-1	.	.
CASSVGGTSSYEQYF	TGTGCCAGCAGCGTAGGGGGGACTAGCTCCTACGAGCAGTACTTC	TRBV9	TRBJ2-7	TRBD2	few
CATSRDRGSGANVLTF	TGTGCCACCAGCAGAGATAGAGGGTCTGGGGCCAACGTCCTGACTTTC	TRBV15	TRBJ2-6	.	few
CASSLGTGNEQFF	TGTGCTAGCAGCTTAGGGACTGGAAATGAGCAGTTCTTC	TRBV7-7	TRBJ2-1	.	.
CASSQDFGGRGYTF	TGTGCCAGCAGCCAAGATTTCGGGGGGCGAGGCTACACCTTC	TRBV4-2	TRBJ1-2	.	few
CASGSGNTDTQYF	TGTGCTAGTGGTAGCGGGAACACAGATACGCAGTATTTT	TRBV12-5	TRBJ2-3	TRBD2	.
CASSEAAGSSYNEQFF	TGCGCCAGCAGTGAGGCTGCCGGGAGCTCCTACAATGAGCAGTTCTTC	TRBV10-2	TRBJ2-1	.	.
CASSTGAGAELFF	TGCGCCAGCAGCACCGGAGCGGGAGCGGAGCTGTTTTTT	TRBV5-1	TRBJ2-2	TRBD2	few
CASSPEGETQYF	TGTGCCAGCTCACCAGAGGGAGAGACCCAGTACTTC	TRBV18	TRBJ2-5	.	.
CASGLQGHTEAFF	TGTGCTAGTGGTTTGCAGGGTCACACTGAAGCTTTCTTT	TRBV12-5	TRBJ1-1	.	.
CASSQGSGGSHNEQFF	TGCGCCAGCAGCCAAGGATCGGGGGGTTCCCACAATGAGCAGTTCTTC	TRBV4-1	TRBJ2-1	TRBD2	once
CASSYSNRGDTEAFF	TGTGCCAGCAGTTACTCAAACAGGGGTGACACTGAAGCTTTCTTT	TRBV6-5	TRBJ1-1	TRBD1	.
CSAGKEYEQYF	TGCAGTGCTGGCAAGGAGTACGAGCAGTACTTC	TRBV20-1	TRBJ2-7	.	.
CASSTPRDRGLLSGANVLTF	TGTGCCAGCAGCACGCCCCGGGACAGGGGGCTCCTCTCTGGGGCCAACGTCCTGACTTTC	TRBV7-8	TRBJ2-6	TRBD1	.
CASSSNGLAGGSGNEQFF	TGTGCCAGCAGCTCCAACGGACTAGCGGGAGGGAGTGGTAATGAGCAGTTCTTC	TRBV2	TRBJ2-1	TRBD2	.
CASSSLTGGYEQYF	TGTGCCAGCAGCTCCCTGACAGGGGGCTACGAGCAGTACTTC	TRBV7-2	TRBJ2-7	TRBD1	.
CASSFSGIQETQYF	TGTGCCAGCAGCTTTAGCGGGATCCAAGAGACCCAGTACTTC	TRBV7-2	TRBJ2-5	TRBD2	few
CASGGQYAGYTF	TGTGCCAGCGGGGGACAGTATGCTGGCTACACCTTC	TRBV5-6	TRBJ1-2	TRBD1	.
CASSNRDYKLNEQFF	TGTGCCAGCAGCAACCGGGACTACAAGCTCAATGAGCAGTTCTTC	TRBV9	TRBJ2-1	TRBD2	few
CSVYGTGEYEQYF	TGCAGCGTTTACGGGACAGGGGAATACGAGCAGTACTTC	TRBV29-1	TRBJ2-7	TRBD1	.
CASSPNSPDSLLSGYTF	TGTGCCAGCTCCCCCAATTCCCCAGACAGCCTTCTATCTGGCTACACCTTC	TRBV18	TRBJ1-2	.	.
CASSFVRDSSYEQYF	TGTGCCAGCAGCTTCGTCCGGGACTCGTCCTACGAGCAGTACTTC	TRBV11-2	TRBJ2-7	.	.
CASSQVPGQGPQGYGYTF	TGCGCCAGCAGCCAAGTCCCGGGACAGGGCCCCCAGGGCTATGGCTACACCTTC	TRBV4-3	TRBJ1-2	TRBD1	.
CASSFTGDGNSPLHF	TGTGCCAGCAGCTTTACGGGGGACGGGAATTCACCCCTCCACTTT	TRBV5-6	TRBJ1-6	.	few
CASSVAPGAEAFF	TGTGCCAGCAGCGTAGCTCCAGGGGCTGAAGCTTTCTTT	TRBV9	TRBJ1-1	.	.
CASSLRQHGYTF	TGTGCCAGCAGCTTAAGACAGCATGGCTACACCTTC	TRBV7-9	TRBJ1-2	.	.
CSVGQGSYNEQFF	TGCAGCGTAGGACAGGGTAGTTACAATGAGCAGTTCTTC	TRBV29-1	TRBJ2-1	TRBD1	.
CASSIAQGPSAFF	TGTGCCAGCAGCATCGCGCAGGGTCCTTCAGCTTTCTTT	TRBV7-9	TRBJ1-1	.	few
CAWEIGQETQYF	TGTGCCTGGGAAATTGGGCAGGAGACCCAGTACTTC	TRBV30	TRBJ2-5	.	few
CASSLETNTEAFF	TGTGCCAGCAGCCTCGAGACTAACACTGAAGCTTTCTTT	TRBV14	TRBJ1-1	.	few
CAISVVRGQMNEQYF	TGTGCCATCAGTGTGGTTAGGGGACAGATGAACGAGCAGTACTTC	TRBV10-3	TRBJ2-7	TRBD1	.
CAWSASLGTKETQYF	TGTGCCTGGAGTGCCTCCCTCGGGACAAAAGAGACCCAGTACTTC	TRBV30	TRBJ2-5	.	.
CASSRGTGAEQYF	TGTGCCAGCAGTCGGGGAACAGGGGCCGAGCAGTACTTC	TRBV6-6	TRBJ2-7	TRBD1	.
CSVQNGDRRTDTQYF	TGCAGCGTACAAAACGGGGACAGAAGGACAGATACGCAGTATTTT	TRBV29-1	TRBJ2-3	TRBD1	.
CASSPTGANTEAFF	TGTGCCAGCAGCCCGACAGGGGCGAACACTGAAGCTTTCTTT	TRBV7-2	TRBJ1-1	TRBD1	.
CASRGQGFSGNTIYF	TGTGCCAGCCGGGGACAGGGCTTCTCTGGAAACACCATATATTTT	TRBV2	TRBJ1-3	TRBD1	few
CASSLVTGWQETQYF	TGTGCCAGCAGCTTAGTGACAGGGTGGCAGGAGACCCAGTACTTC	TRBV11-1	TRBJ2-5	TRBD1	few
CASSLTLTDTEAFF	TGTGCCAGCAGCTTGACCCTAACGGACACTGAAGCTTTCTTT	TRBV5-4	TRBJ1-1	.	few
CASSPGQGFGSPLHF	TGTGCCAGCTCACCCGGACAGGGTTTTGGGTCACCCCTCCACTTT	TRBV18	TRBJ1-6	TRBD1	few
CASSYSTNIDTEQYF	TGTGCCAGCAGTTACTCGACGAACATTGACACGGAGCAGTACTTC	TRBV6-5	TRBJ2-7	.	few
CASSELGVPNYGYTF	TGTGCCAGCAGTGAATTAGGGGTACCTAACTATGGCTACACCTTC	TRBV27	TRBJ1-2	.	.
CSEVRGGPNTEAFF	TGCAGCGAAGTTAGGGGGGGCCCTAACACTGAAGCTTTCTTT	TRBV29-1	TRBJ1-1	.	few
CASSTSDKNIQYF	TGCGCCAGCAGTACGTCAGATAAAAACATTCAGTACTTC	TRBV5-1	TRBJ2-4	.	.
CASSPYPETQYF	TGTGCCAGCAGCCCCTATCCGGAGACCCAGTACTTC	TRBV7-2	TRBJ2-5	.	few
CASSLFSLSYEQYF	TGTGCCAGCAGCTTGTTCTCACTTAGCTACGAGCAGTACTTC	TRBV5-6	TRBJ2-7	.	few
CAGGRAGEYGYTF	TGTGCCGGGGGACGGGCAGGGGAGTATGGCTACACCTTC	TRBV30	TRBJ1-2	.	.
CSVEVLAANTGELFF	TGCAGCGTTGAAGTACTAGCGGCGAACACCGGGGAGCTGTTTTTT	TRBV29-1	TRBJ2-2	TRBD2	.
CASSAIFTGVRSKSHF	TGTGCCAGCAGCGCTATCTTCACAGGGGTTCGGTCTAAATCCCACTTT	TRBV5-8	TRBJ1-6	TRBD1	few
CASSILGGMAYEQYF	TGTGCCAGTAGTATCCTCGGGGGGATGGCTTACGAGCAGTACTTC	TRBV19	TRBJ2-7	TRBD2	once